A selection of T cell receptor beta chains follows, all from one sample in a study of T cells in Graves' hyperthyroidism and ophthalmopathy. MiXCR, run by TCRdb on the multiplex PCR reads, gives a single entry per CDR3 protein. The sample lists about 210,000 distinct CDR3 sequences, under 20% occurring once. Material for sequencing was blood. Receptors were obtained from a man aged 50 or older with Graves' hyperthyroidism. The CDR3 runs from the conserved cysteine through the conserved F or W. A D gene is named only where the DNA matches it firmly. Rows may omit the clone size; those that give it use once, few, many or a size class.

CDR3 DNA	CDR3 protein	D gene	clone size	V gene	J gene
TGCAGCGCGGACGCCGGGACAGGGCGGAATGAGCAGTTCTTC	CSADAGTGRNEQFF	TRBD1	many	TRBV29-1	TRBJ2-1
TGCAGTGCTAGAGATCGTGGCGGACACGGGGAGCTGTTTTTT	CSARDRGGHGELFF	.	many	TRBV20-1	TRBJ2-2
TGTGCCAGCAGTTACTCGCCTACCTATGGCTACACCTTC	CASSYSPTYGYTF	.	many	TRBV6-5	TRBJ1-2
TGTGCCAGCAGCTTAAACAGGGGCCGAGGGGATGGCTACACCTTC	CASSLNRGRGDGYTF	TRBD1	few	TRBV27	TRBJ1-2
TGTGCCAGCAGTCCCTCGGGGGTGAGCAATCAGCCCCAGCATTTT	CASSPSGVSNQPQHF	.	.	TRBV28	TRBJ1-5
TGTGCCAGCAGTGTTTCAGGGTCATTAGGCTACACCTTC	CASSVSGSLGYTF	.	many	TRBV6-1	TRBJ1-2
TGTGCCAGCAGGGCGGGATCCCTGAGGGAGGATACGCAGTATTTT	CASRAGSLREDTQYF	.	many	TRBV6-1	TRBJ2-3
TGTGCCACCAGCGAGGGGTTCGAGCAGTACTTC	CATSEGFEQYF	.	.	TRBV24-1	TRBJ2-7
TGTGCCAGCAGCCCTTTCCGGGAAACCGAGCAGTACTTC	CASSPFRETEQYF	.	many	TRBV11-3	TRBJ2-7
TGTGCCACCAGCGCGGGACTAGCGGGAGCTGGAGATACGCAGTATTTT	CATSAGLAGAGDTQYF	TRBD2	few	TRBV15	TRBJ2-3
TGTGCCAGTAAGGTAGCGGGAGCGATCAATGAGCAGTTCTTC	CASKVAGAINEQFF	TRBD2	many	TRBV6-1	TRBJ2-1
TGTGCCAGCAGCCAGACCGGGACTAGCGGGAGGGCCCTATACGAGCAGTACTTC	CASSQTGTSGRALYEQYF	TRBD2	many	TRBV7-8	TRBJ2-7
TGTGCCAGCAGCTCCCCGGGGGGCGCCAGGGGCAATGAGCAGTTCTTC	CASSSPGGARGNEQFF	.	many	TRBV7-8	TRBJ2-1
TGCGCCAGCAGCCTACAACTCACCGGGGAGCTGTTTTTT	CASSLQLTGELFF	.	many	TRBV5-1	TRBJ2-2
TGTGCCAGCACCCTGGCCGGGGGAGGCTCCTGCAATGAGCAGTTCTTC	CASTLAGGGSCNEQFF	.	few	TRBV6-1	TRBJ2-1
TGTGCCAGCAGCTTATCCGGGACAGGGGGCTTCGAGCAGTACTTC	CASSLSGTGGFEQYF	TRBD1	many	TRBV7-8	TRBJ2-7
TGCAGCGTCGGACAGGGGATCATGAACACTGAAGCTTTCTTT	CSVGQGIMNTEAFF	TRBD1	many	TRBV29-1	TRBJ1-1
TGTGCCAGCAGTTTATGGATCACTGAAGCTTTCTTT	CASSLWITEAFF	.	few	TRBV28	TRBJ1-1
TGTGCCAGCAGCCATGACGGCAATGAGCAGTTCTTC	CASSHDGNEQFF	.	many	TRBV27	TRBJ2-1
TGTGCCAGCGCTAGGGCCTACGAGCAGTACTTC	CASARAYEQYF	.	.	TRBV7-9	TRBJ2-7
TGTGCCACCCAAGATAGCGGGAGAAACACCGGGGAGCTGTTTTTT	CATQDSGRNTGELFF	TRBD2	many	TRBV28	TRBJ2-2
TGTGCCAGCAGTGAAGCCCGCGAGGGGGGGGTTGGGACTAATGAAAAACTGTTTTTT	CASSEAREGGVGTNEKLFF	.	many	TRBV6-1	TRBJ1-4
TGTGCCAGCAGCATGGGGCCAAGTGAAAAACTGTTTTTT	CASSMGPSEKLFF	.	.	TRBV11-3	TRBJ1-4
TGTGCCTGGAGTGTACTTCCCCAACCTGGAAACACCATATATTTT	CAWSVLPQPGNTIYF	.	many	TRBV30	TRBJ1-3
TGTGCCAGCAGCTTAATATCGGGGGGGCGAGCTTTCTTT	CASSLISGGRAFF	.	few	TRBV7-9	TRBJ1-1
TGTGCCAGCAGTTGGGAGGTGGTGACCGGGGAGCTGTTTTTT	CASSWEVVTGELFF	.	many	TRBV7-2	TRBJ2-2
TGTGCCAGCAGTTTTGGGGGGGGAGTCATAGAGACCCAGTACTTC	CASSFGGGVIETQYF	TRBD2	.	TRBV28	TRBJ2-5
TGTGCCAGCAGCTACCAAGCCTACACCGGGGAGCTGTTTTTT	CASSYQAYTGELFF	.	few	TRBV7-2	TRBJ2-2
TGTGCCAGCAGCCAAGGGTTGGGGGTGGACACTGAAGCTTTCTTT	CASSQGLGVDTEAFF	.	many	TRBV3-1	TRBJ1-1
TGTGCCAGCAGTTTAGCCTGGGGGGAGACCCAGTACTTC	CASSLAWGETQYF	.	many	TRBV27	TRBJ2-5
TGTGCCAGCAGATTGAGCTTTGGCGGGGAAGAAAAACTGTTTTTT	CASRLSFGGEEKLFF	.	.	TRBV27	TRBJ1-4
TGCAGCGCCACTAGGACAGCTAAAGAGACCCAGTACTTC	CSATRTAKETQYF	.	.	TRBV29-1	TRBJ2-5
TGTGCCAGCAGTCCCAACCCCCACAGCCTGAACACTGAAGCTTTCTTT	CASSPNPHSLNTEAFF	.	many	TRBV28	TRBJ1-1
TGCAGTGCCTTAGCGGGAGGAAACACCGGGGAGCTGTTTTTT	CSALAGGNTGELFF	TRBD2	many	TRBV20-1	TRBJ2-2
TGTGCCAGCAGTTTGGGACCCTACACTGAAGCTTTCTTT	CASSLGPYTEAFF	.	.	TRBV12-3/TRBV12-4	TRBJ1-1
TGTGCCAGCAGCTTTGCCCCCCGCCCAGGCAAAAACATTCAGTACTTC	CASSFAPRPGKNIQYF	.	many	TRBV7-9	TRBJ2-4
TGTGCCAGCAGCTTAGGAGGGGGACTAGTTGAGCAGTTCTTC	CASSLGGGLVEQFF	TRBD2	many	TRBV11-2	TRBJ2-1
TGCAGTGCTAGAGGACCTGTTCTAGGTGAGCAGTTCTTC	CSARGPVLGEQFF	.	many	TRBV20-1	TRBJ2-1
TGTGCCAGCAGCTTTAGGGGCCCGGGGGGCACAGATACGCAGTATTTT	CASSFRGPGGTDTQYF	.	.	TRBV5-6	TRBJ2-3
TGTGCCAGCAGTTACGGACGGGTAGCGGGCGCAGATACGCAGTATTTT	CASSYGRVAGADTQYF	TRBD2	.	TRBV3-1	TRBJ2-3
TGTGCCAGCAGCTCCCCATGGGGGACAACCATCACAGATACGCAGTATTTT	CASSSPWGTTITDTQYF	.	few	TRBV11-1	TRBJ2-3